This TCR beta chain was obtained from a study of CD8+ T cells in alopecia areata. Across the study: Tofacitinib administration to treated patients was oral, at 5 to 10 mg twice daily.

Study findings and constraints: The study found that many expanded lesional clones persisted in scalp and blood during tofacitinib.

Treatment reported: oral pan-JAK inhibitor, 5-10 mg twice daily. The authors extracted RNA and reverse transcribed it into cDNA as the sequencing template. TCRdb keeps only in-frame clones here, not all; method: immunoSEQ multiplex PCR. Of 95,000 to 120,000 clones in the sample, 56% are singletons; the top ten hold roughly 3.5%. The CDR3 has 12 residues. Turning to this clone: Its antigen remains unidentified.

This chain links TRBV21-1 with TRBJ2-5. TRBV21-1 is a pseudogene locus. The sequencing here drew on CD4+ T cells sorted from blood, taken at week 24, from a patient treated with tofacitinib. The sequence was collected from a human donor with alopecia areata. The DNA for the CDR3 is TGTGCCAGCCCAGTCGGCCAAGAGACCCAGTACTTC. This translates into CASPVGQETQYF.